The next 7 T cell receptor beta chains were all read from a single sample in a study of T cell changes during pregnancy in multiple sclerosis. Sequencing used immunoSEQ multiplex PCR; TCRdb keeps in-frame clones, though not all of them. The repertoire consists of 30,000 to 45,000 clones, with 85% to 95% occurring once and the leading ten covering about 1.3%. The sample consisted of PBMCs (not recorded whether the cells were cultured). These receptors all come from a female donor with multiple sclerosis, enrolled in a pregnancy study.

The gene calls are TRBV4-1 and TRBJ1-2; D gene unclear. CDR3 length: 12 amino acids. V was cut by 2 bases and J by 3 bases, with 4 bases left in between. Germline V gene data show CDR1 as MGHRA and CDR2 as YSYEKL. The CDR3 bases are TGCGCCAGCAGCCAAACGGACTATGGCTACACCTTC. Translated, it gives CASSQTDYGYTF.

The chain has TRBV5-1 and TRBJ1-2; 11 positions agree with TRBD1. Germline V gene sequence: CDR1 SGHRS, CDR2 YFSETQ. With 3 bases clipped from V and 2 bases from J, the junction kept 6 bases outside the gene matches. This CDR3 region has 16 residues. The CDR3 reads CASSYDGQGANYGYTF. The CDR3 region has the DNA TGCGCCAGCAGCTACGACGGACAGGGGGCGAACTATGGCTACACCTTC.

The CDR3, as DNA: TGTGCCAGCAGCACAAGCGGGTTCTCCTACAATGAGCAGTTCTTC. It codes for CASSTSGFSYNEQFF. The chain combines TRBV5-4 with TRBJ2-1; weak D call: TRBD2 (6 bases). Germline CDR1 SGHNT, CDR2 YYREEE (reference sequence). This CDR3 region has 15 residues. Trimming stripped 4 bases from V and 0 bases from J, with 11 bases between.

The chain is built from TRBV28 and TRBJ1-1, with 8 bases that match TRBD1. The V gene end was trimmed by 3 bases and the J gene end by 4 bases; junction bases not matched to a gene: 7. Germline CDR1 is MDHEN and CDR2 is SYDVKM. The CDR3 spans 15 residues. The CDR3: CASSFGDRGSTEAFF. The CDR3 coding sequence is TGTGCCAGCAGTTTTGGAGACAGGGGTAGCACTGAAGCTTTCTTT.

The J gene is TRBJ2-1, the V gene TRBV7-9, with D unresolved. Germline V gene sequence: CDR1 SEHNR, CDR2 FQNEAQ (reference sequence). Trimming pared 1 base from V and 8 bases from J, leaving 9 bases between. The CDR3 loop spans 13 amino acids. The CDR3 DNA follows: TGTGCCAGCAGCTTAGACGCAGGCGATGAGCAGTTCTTC. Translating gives CASSLDAGDEQFF.

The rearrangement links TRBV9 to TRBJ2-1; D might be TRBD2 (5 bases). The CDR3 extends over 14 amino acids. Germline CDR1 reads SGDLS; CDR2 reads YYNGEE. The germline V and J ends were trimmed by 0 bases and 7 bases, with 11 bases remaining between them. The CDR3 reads CASSVDFSGNEQFF. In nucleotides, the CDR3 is TGTGCCAGCAGCGTAGATTTCTCGGGAAATGAGCAGTTCTTC.

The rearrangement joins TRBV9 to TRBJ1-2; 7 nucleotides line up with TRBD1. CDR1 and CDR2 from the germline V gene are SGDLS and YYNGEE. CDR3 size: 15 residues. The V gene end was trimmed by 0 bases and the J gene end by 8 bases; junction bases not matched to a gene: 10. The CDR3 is CASSVAETGRRGYTF. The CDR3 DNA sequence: TGTGCCAGCAGCGTAGCAGAGACAGGGCGTCGCGGCTACACCTTC.